This is a list of T cell receptor beta chains from one sample in a study of blood T cell repertoires in COVID-19. TCRdb's table, derived via immunoSEQ multiplex PCR, lists solely in-frame clones and lacks some. The sample holds approximately 190,000 clones, 80% to 85% seen once. Input material: PBMCs or T cells enriched from blood (not recorded which). Source of these receptors: a woman aged 25 to 45 who had been exposed to COVID-19. Both conserved end residues are part of each CDR3. The D gene is left open where the match is weak. Clone size is stated in some rows and not others, as once, few, many or a class when expanded.

abundance,j_gene,len,d_gene,v_gene,CDR3nt,CDR3aa
few,TRBJ1-1,16,.,TRBV4-2,TGTGCCAGCAGCCAAGTGGTTCTGGGCCGGAACACTGAAGCTTTCTTT,CASSQVVLGRNTEAFF
.,TRBJ2-2,15,.,TRBV6-4,TGTGCCAGCAGTGAACAGACAGGGAACACCGGGGAGCTGTTTTTT,CASSEQTGNTGELFF
.,TRBJ1-1,13,.,TRBV30,TGTGCCTGGAGTGGGCTCGGGGTCACTGAAGCTTTCTTT,CAWSGLGVTEAFF
.,TRBJ1-1,12,TRBD1,TRBV12-3/TRBV12-4,TGTGCCAGCAGCACCGGGACAGAGAAAGCTTTCTTT,CASSTGTEKAFF
.,TRBJ2-7,14,.,TRBV25-1,TGTGCCAGCAGCCAAATAGGACAGTCCTACGAGCAGTACTTC,CASSQIGQSYEQYF
.,TRBJ2-1,14,.,TRBV10-2,TGCGCCGCCTCAGGCAGAGGGCTCTACAATGAGCAGTTCTTC,CAASGRGLYNEQFF
.,TRBJ1-6,16,.,TRBV14,TGTGCCAGCAGCCAAGATTTATTAGTTTATAATTCACCCCTCCACTTT,CASSQDLLVYNSPLHF
.,TRBJ1-2,13,.,TRBV5-4,TGTGCCAGCAGCCTGGACAGTGGCTTGGGCTACACCTTC,CASSLDSGLGYTF
.,TRBJ2-1,15,TRBD2,TRBV24-1,TGTGCCACCAGTGATAGCGGGGGCCCCTACAATGAGCAGTTCTTC,CATSDSGGPYNEQFF
.,TRBJ1-5,16,.,TRBV3-1/TRBV3-2,TGTGCCAGCAGCCAAGATTCGTCGGGGAGCAATCAGCCCCAGCATTTT,CASSQDSSGSNQPQHF
.,TRBJ2-7,14,.,TRBV7-2,TGTGCCAGCAGCTTTCCTAGCACCTCCTACGAGCAGTACTTC,CASSFPSTSYEQYF
.,TRBJ1-4,16,.,TRBV27,TGTGCCAGCAGTCATTCGAGGACACGGACAAATGAAAAACTGTTTTTT,CASSHSRTRTNEKLFF
.,TRBJ2-3,16,TRBD1,TRBV2,TGTGCCAGCAGTGAAGATCCGGGACAGCTCCCAGATACGCAGTATTTT,CASSEDPGQLPDTQYF
.,TRBJ2-2,15,.,TRBV19,TGTGCCAGTAGTCCTCAGAGGCGGAACACCGGGGAGCTGTTTTTT,CASSPQRRNTGELFF
.,TRBJ1-2,14,.,TRBV7-2,TGTGCCAGCAGTCCATCAGGGCTTGGCTATGGCTACACCTTC,CASSPSGLGYGYTF
.,TRBJ2-2,13,.,TRBV9,TGTGCCAGCAGAGCAGGGGCGGGCGGGGAGCTGTTTTTT,CASRAGAGGELFF
.,TRBJ2-5,12,.,TRBV12-3/TRBV12-4,TGTGCCAGCAGTTTCGTCCAAGAGACCCAGTACTTC,CASSFVQETQYF
few,TRBJ1-1,16,.,TRBV7-8,TGTGCCAGCAGCCTAGAGGGCAGGGCTTTGAACACTGAAGCTTTCTTT,CASSLEGRALNTEAFF
.,TRBJ2-2,17,TRBD1,TRBV9,TGTGCCAGCAGCGGCTCCCTCACAGGGGACGGAACCGGGGAGCTGTTTTTT,CASSGSLTGDGTGELFF
.,TRBJ2-2,17,.,TRBV10-2,TGCGCCAGCAGTGGCAGGGGGGTTTCACCGAACACCGGGGAGCTGTTTTTT,CASSGRGVSPNTGELFF
.,TRBJ2-1,14,TRBD1,TRBV29-1,TGCAGCGTTCCGGGACAGGGATCCTACAATGAGCAGTTCTTC,CSVPGQGSYNEQFF
.,TRBJ1-3,14,TRBD1,TRBV7-9,TGTGCCAGCAGCTCGGGACAGAGAGGAAACACCATATATTTT,CASSSGQRGNTIYF